This TCR beta chain originates from a study of PD-L1 blockade in urothelial cancer. The table came from immunoSEQ multiplex PCR; TCRdb's copy has only in-frame clones and leaves some out. The sample shows just over 40,000 clones, around 84% of them seen only once. Time point defined: peripheral blood 6 weeks after treatment start. Germline V lookup: CDR1 SGHRS, CDR2 YFSETQ. With V trimmed by 0 bases and J by 0 bases, 8 bases remained unmatched. The CDR3 runs to 18 residues. This sample comprised PBMCs, obtained around atezolizumab (anti-PD-L1) treatment. The source of this sequence is a man between 65 and 85 years old with urothelial cancer. This chain joins TRBV5-1 and TRBJ2-7; 11 bases match TRBD2. The CDR3 region is CASSLEASGGITSYEQYF. The CDR3 DNA reads TGCGCCAGCAGCTTGGAGGCTAGCGGGGGGATCACCTCCTACGAGCAGTACTTC.